One T cell receptor beta chain is described in this entry. The table came from immunoSEQ multiplex PCR; TCRdb's copy has only in-frame clones and leaves some out. The profile covers roughly 220,000 clones, with roughly four fifths appearing a single time and about 15% taken by the ten largest. This specimen comes from a study of blood T cell repertoires in COVID-19. Background on the study: PBMCs, B-cell-depleted T cells, or T cells provided the cDNA or gDNA that made up the material.

The CDR3 loop spans 13 amino acids. The germline CDR1 and CDR2 sequences are SGHTA and FQGNSA. V shed 5 bases and J shed 7 bases, with 11 bases lying between them. Recruitment covered about 25 US areas and drew participants whose ages spanned roughly 18 to 100 years. Clinical history reported by participants formed the basis on which cohorts were assigned. All recovered Cohort 3 donors got two negative PCRs, got clearance, or saw symptom resolution. The origin of this receptor is a man between 35 and 55 years old who had recovered from COVID-19. The chain joins TRBV7-2 to TRBJ2-2; D not certain. Sequencing was performed on PBMCs or T cells enriched from blood (not recorded which). Written as DNA, the CDR3 is TGTGCCAGCAGCAACCAAAGAGGCGGGGAGCTGTTTTTT. Its translation: CASSNQRGGELFF.